One and the same sample provided the 28 T cell receptor beta chains below, sequenced in a study of CD8+CD57+ T cells in acquired aplastic anemia. Template material for TCR beta VDJ and CDR3 profiling consisted of genomic DNA. One entry per CDR3 protein, called by TCRdb with MiXCR from the reads. The sample comprises 65,000 to 85,000 distinct CDR3 sequences, 45% to 55% of which are singletons, and about 8% rests with the top ten. The sequencing sample was made of sorted CD4+, CD8+, or CD8+CD57+ T cells (not recorded which) from PBMCs. The receptors derive from a human donor in good health, serving as a control.

The rearrangement joins TRBV25-1 to TRBJ2-7, with a tentative D call TRBD2 (6 bases). The DNA end favors TRBJ2-1, so the J call may be wrong. In germline, CDR1 is MGHDK, CDR2 SYGVNS. The CDR3 spans 14 residues. CDR3 amino acids: CASSGGSAYNEQFF. DNA of the CDR3: TGTGCCAGCAGCGGGGGTTCCGCCTACAATGAGCAGTTCTTC.

Only one count was recorded for this clonotype. A junction end diverges from the germline sequence, so it may reflect a read error. The rearrangement joins TRBV10-2 to TRBJ1-2, with 8 bases fitting TRBD1. Germline CDR1 is WSHSY and CDR2 is SAAADI. CDR3 size: 14 residues. The CDR3 is CASSPWTGQNDYTF. DNA of the CDR3: TGTGCCAGCAGCCCGTGGACAGGGCAAAACGACTACACCTTC.

This clonotype was observed at least ten times. V usage is TRBV4-1 and J usage is TRBJ2-2; perhaps TRBD1 as D (5 bases). The CDR3 contains 17 residues. The ends were cut back, 1 base at V and 0 bases at J, with 12 bases in the middle. Per the germline V gene, CDR1 is MGHRA and CDR2 is YSYEKL. The CDR3 here is CASSQAGAGPNTGELFF. CDR3 nucleotide sequence: TGCGCCAGCAGCCAAGCCGGCGCAGGGCCGAACACCGGGGAGCTGTTTTTT.

This clonotype was picked up many times. J is TRBJ1-1 and V is TRBV7-9, with D unclear. Trimming cost V 5 bases and J 3 bases, with 13 bases left between them. The CDR3 spans 14 residues. In germline, CDR1 is SEHNR, CDR2 FQNEAQ (reference sequence). CDR3 sequence reads: CASSELVGHTEAFF. The CDR3 DNA sequence: TGTGCCAGCAGCGAGCTCGTAGGGCACACTGAAGCTTTCTTT.

This clonotype was observed a handful of times. The J gene is TRBJ2-3, the V gene TRBV30; no clear D. V lost 2 bases, J lost 1 base, and 13 bases lay in between. There are 15 residues in the CDR3. Germline assignment: CDR1 GTSNPN and CDR2 SVGIG (reference sequence). The CDR3 sequence is CAWSTYTERTDTQYF. CDR3 nucleotide sequence: TGTGCCTGGAGTACCTACACGGAACGCACAGATACGCAGTATTTT.

This clonotype was seen ten or more times. This chain connects TRBV27 to TRBJ1-1; D is perhaps TRBD1 (6 bases). The V gene lost 7 bases and the J gene lost 6 bases, with 18 bases spanning the gap. Germline assignment: CDR1 MNHEY and CDR2 SMNVEV (reference sequence). This CDR3 has 14 residues. The chain's CDR3 is CASKEETGISEAFF. As DNA, the CDR3 is TGTGCCAGCAAAGAAGAGACAGGTATCTCTGAAGCTTTCTTT.

CDR3 loop: CATNGTGGGYTF. CDR3 bases: TGTGCCACCAACGGGACAGGGGGTGGCTACACCTTC. The rearrangement joins TRBV24-1 to TRBJ1-2; 11 nucleotides match TRBD1. The CDR3 loop spans 12 amino acids. J gave up 7 bases and V 8 bases, and 2 bases lay outside the gene matches. The germline V gene has CDR1 KGHDR and CDR2 SFDVKD.

This clonotype occurred many times. The CDR3 DNA reads as TGTGCCAGCAGCGAAACCGGGACAGGGAAGGATGCCTATGGCTACACCTTC. It specifies CASSETGTGKDAYGYTF. This rearrangement joins TRBV7-3 to TRBJ1-2; TRBD1 aligns across 9 bases. The CDR3 is 17 amino acids. V lost 5 bases, J lost 4 bases, and 14 bases stayed unmatched. The germline V gene has CDR1 SGHTA and CDR2 FQGTGA. Based on the CDR3 plus reference TRBV7-3 and TRBJ1-2, the full variable domain is GAGVSQTPSNKVTEKGKYVELRCDPISGHTALYWYRQSLGQGPEFLIYFQGTGAADDSGLPNDRFFAVRPEGSVSTLKIQRTERGDSAVYLCASSETGTGKDAYGYTFGSGTRLTVV.

This clonotype has only one observation. Since a much larger clone is just one base distant, this may be a read error. This chain joins TRBV30 and TRBJ1-1; TRBD1 is a possible D gene (5 bases). This CDR3 comprises 15 residues. The V gene's germline CDR1 is GTSNPN and CDR2 SVGIG (reference sequence). The CDR3, as DNA: TGTGCCCGGAGGATGCTGGGGCTCCCGAACACTGAAGCTTTCTTT. As protein: CARRMLGLPNTEAFF. The full variable domain, its missing parts supplied by reference TRBV30 and TRBJ1-1, is SQTIHQWPATLVQPVGSPLSLECTVEGTSNPNLYWYRQAAGRGLQLLFYSVGIGQISSEVPQNLSASRPQDRQFILSSKKLLLSDSGFYLCARRMLGLPNTEAFFGQGTRLTVV.

The chain combines TRBV29-1 with TRBJ1-2; 12 nucleotides agree with TRBD1. This CDR3 is built from 13 residues. CDR1 SQVTM and CDR2 ANQGSEA come from the germline V gene. The junction had 4 bases not matched to a gene; V was cut back by 4 bases and J by 7 bases. The CDR3 bases are TGCAGCGTTGGGGACAGGGGGCAGGGTGGCTACACCTTC. Its protein is CSVGDRGQGGYTF.

The chain has TRBV24-1 and TRBJ2-3; 14 bases are shared with TRBD2. The germline CDR1 and CDR2 sequences are KGHDR and SFDVKD. This CDR3 is 14 amino acids long. V dropped 6 bases and J dropped 11; count of bases not matched to a gene: 6. CDR3 coding DNA: TGTGCCACCAGTCTTGGACTAGCGGGAGGTGAGCAGTATTTT. Translation: CATSLGLAGGEQYF.

A remark on this clonotype: Germline is not matched at one junction end, which may reflect a read error. The chain joins TRBV15 to TRBJ2-7; D is ambiguous. CDR3 length equals 14 residues. Germline assignment: CDR1 LNHNV and CDR2 YYDKDF (reference sequence). The CDR3 nucleotides are TGTGCTACCAGCAGCCTCCGCGGTTCCTACGAGCAGTACTTC. Encoded protein: CATSSLRGSYEQYF.

The sample holds a few counts of this clonotype. This chain connects TRBV27 to TRBJ2-1, with TRBD2 identical over 9 bases. CDR3 size: 16 residues. With 3 bases clipped from V and 6 bases from J, the junction kept 9 bases outside the gene matches. Germline V lookup: CDR1 MNHEY, CDR2 SMNVEV (reference sequence). For the CDR3, the DNA is TGTGCCAGCAGTTTTGGGGGGAGCGGGAGGAGCAATGAGCAGTTCTTC. It specifies CASSFGGSGRSNEQFF.

The rearrangement uses TRBV2 and TRBJ2-1; D perhaps matches TRBD1 (6 bases). The CDR3 has 15 amino acids. The V gene lost 6 bases and the J gene lost 5 bases, with 17 bases spanning the gap. The germline V gene encodes CDR1 SNHLY and CDR2 FYNNEI. CDR3 DNA sequence: TGTGCCAGCAGCTCCCAGGGGTATCAGGACAATGAGCAGTTCTTC. This encodes CASSSQGYQDNEQFF. Based on the CDR3 plus reference TRBV2 and TRBJ2-1, the full variable domain is EPEVTQTPSHQVTQMGQEVILRCVPISNHLYFYWYRQILGQKVEFLVSFYNNEISEKSEIFDDQFSVERPDGSNFTLKIRSTKLEDSAMYFCASSSQGYQDNEQFFGPGTRLTVL.

The chain carries TRBV9 and TRBJ2-7; possibly TRBD1 or TRBD2 for D (7 bases each). From germline, CDR1 is SGDLS and CDR2 YYNGEE. Trimming took 4 bases from V and 3 from J, leaving 17 bases between them. This CDR3 is 15 amino acids long. Here the CDR3 DNA reads TGTGCCAGCAGCTCCCAAGGGGGCGGGGGCTACGAGCAGTACTTC. This gives the protein CASSSQGGGGYEQYF.

In its sample, this clonotype was seen a few times. J is TRBJ1-4 and V is TRBV7-8; D is unresolved. The length of the CDR3 is 16 residues. V lost 5 bases and J 8 bases, leaving 21 bases between the germline ends. Germline V gene sequence: CDR1 SGHVS, CDR2 FQNEAQ. Written as DNA, the CDR3 is TGTGCCAGCAGCATCCGGACCAACCAAGTATGGGAAAAACTGTTTTTT. Translation: CASSIRTNQVWEKLFF. Using reference TRBV7-8 and TRBJ1-4 for the parts outside the CDR3, the full variable domain is GAGVSQSPRYKVAKRGQDVALRCDPISGHVSLFWYQQALGQGPEFLTYFQNEAQLDKSGLPSDRFFAERPEGSVSTLKIQRTQQEDSAVYLCASSIRTNQVWEKLFFGSGTQLSVL.

V and J are TRBV9 and TRBJ1-2; D possibly corresponds to TRBD1 (5 bases). The CDR3 totals 15 residues. V lost 4 bases to trimming and J lost 0 bases, with 13 bases between them. Germline V CDR1 and CDR2: SGDLS, YYNGEE. The CDR3 here is CASSQGTEANYGYTF. CDR3 DNA sequence: TGTGCCAGCAGCCAAGGGACCGAGGCTAACTATGGCTACACCTTC.

This clonotype was found many times. The chain couples TRBV7-2 to TRBJ1-2; possibly TRBD1 for D (5 bases). V was pared by 1 base and J by 6 bases, with 6 bases between. The germline gives CDR1 SGHTA, CDR2 FQGNSA. The CDR3 sequence is 12 residues long. CDR3 in amino acids: CASSLGGNGYTF. Here the CDR3 DNA reads TGTGCCAGCAGCTTAGGGGGGAATGGCTACACCTTC. Based on the CDR3 plus reference TRBV7-2 and TRBJ1-2, the full variable domain is GAGVSQSPSNKVTEKGKDVELRCDPISGHTALYWYRQSLGQGLEFLIYFQGNSAPDKSGLPSDRFSAERTGGSVSTLTIQRTQQEDSAVYLCASSLGGNGYTFGSGTRLTVV.

This clonotype was counted ten times or more. The V gene is TRBV12-5, the J gene TRBJ2-3, with D possibly TRBD2 on 6 matching bases. V was shortened by 3 bases and J by 4 bases, with 14 bases between the two germline ends. The length of the CDR3 is 15 residues. The germline V gene encodes CDR1 LGHNT and CDR2 FRNRAP. CDR3 DNA sequence: TGTGCTAGTGGTTTCACCCTCGGAGGGTCAGATACGCAGTATTTT. As protein: CASGFTLGGSDTQYF.

The chain links TRBV2 to TRBJ2-2; TRBD2 aligns across 7 bases. The CDR3 has 14 amino acids. Germline V gene lookup returns CDR1 SNHLY and CDR2 FYNNEI. V was pared by 6 bases and J by 7 bases, with 8 bases of the junction left unmatched. CDR3 coding DNA: TGTGCCAGCAGGGAACTAGCGTCCGGCGGGGAGCTGTTTTTT. Protein sequence: CASRELASGGELFF.

This chain links TRBV2 with TRBJ1-1; 7 bases line up with TRBD1. The CDR3 is 14 residues long. V was pared by 7 bases and J by 8 bases, with 13 bases of the junction left unmatched. Germline-derived CDR1 and CDR2 are SNHLY and FYNNEI. The CDR3 bases are TGTGCCAGCAAACCTCCCAAGCTGGGACAGGAAGCTTTCTTT. Protein: CASKPPKLGQEAFF.

This clonotype was recorded many times. The chain joins TRBV20-1 to TRBJ2-5; TRBD1 matches at 7 bases. Germline V gene data show CDR1 as DFQATT and CDR2 as SNEGSKA (reference sequence). J gave up 2 bases and V 5 bases, and 11 bases lay outside the gene matches. There are 15 residues in the CDR3. CDR3 residues: CSAQDPMDRQETQYF. CDR3 DNA: TGCAGTGCTCAAGACCCCATGGACAGGCAAGAGACCCAGTACTTC.

V and J are TRBV10-3 and TRBJ1-2, with 7 bases lining up with TRBD1. Unmatched junction bases numbered 21, after V lost 4 bases and J lost 4 bases. The CDR3 runs to 19 residues. The V gene's germline CDR1 is ENHRY and CDR2 SYGVKD. The CDR3 here is CAISVGAGQTPRRGYGYTF. The CDR3 coding sequence is TGTGCCATCAGTGTCGGTGCGGGACAGACCCCAAGGAGAGGCTATGGCTACACCTTC.

This clonotype was recorded a few times. The gene calls are TRBV27 and TRBJ2-1; 9 nucleotides agree with TRBD2. Trimming took 3 bases from V and 7 from J; bases not matched to a gene: 10. The CDR3 loop spans 16 amino acids. CDR1 and CDR2 (germline): MNHEY, SMNVEV (reference sequence). This CDR3 reads CASSFYAGGPGNEQFF. CDR3 DNA: TGTGCCAGCAGTTTCTATGCGGGAGGGCCGGGTAATGAGCAGTTCTTC.

There are many counts of this clonotype. This chain uses TRBV13 with TRBJ1-1; a possible D gene is TRBD1 (6 bases). The CDR3 loop spans 16 amino acids. Germline V lookup: CDR1 PRHDT, CDR2 FYEKMQ (reference sequence). Here the CDR3 DNA reads TGTGCAACAGCTTCTCCGATGGGGGGGCCGGACACTGAAGCTTTCTTT. Its translation: CATASPMGGPDTEAFF.

This clonotype was seen at least ten times. The genes are TRBV19 and TRBJ2-2; 10 bases fit TRBD2. CDR3 length: 16 residues. With 3 bases clipped from V and 3 bases from J, the junction kept 4 bases outside the gene matches. The germline V gene encodes CDR1 LNHDA and CDR2 SQIVND (reference sequence). The CDR3 DNA reads as TGTGCCAGTAGTATTTCTAGCGGGAGTGACACCGGGGAGCTGTTTTTT. Translation: CASSISSGSDTGELFF.

The J gene is TRBJ2-3, the V gene TRBV13, with D maybe TRBD1 (6 bases). In germline, CDR1 is PRHDT, CDR2 FYEKMQ (reference sequence). The CDR3 is made up of 14 amino acids. With 2 bases removed from V and 6 bases from J, the gap between germline ends came to 12 bases. CDR3 DNA sequence: TGTGCCAGCAGCTTATCTAGGGGGTCCGATACGCAGTATTTT. Translating gives CASSLSRGSDTQYF.

This clonotype showed up just a few times. The J gene is TRBJ1-2, the V gene TRBV10-3, with D maybe TRBD1 (5 bases). This CDR3 has 15 amino acids. The germline V and J ends were trimmed by 5 bases and 4 bases, with 17 bases remaining between them. From germline, CDR1 is ENHRY and CDR2 SYGVKD. As DNA, the CDR3 is TGTGCCATCAGTCGAGGTCGGGGGGACGGCTATGGCTACACCTTC. The encoded protein is CAISRGRGDGYGYTF.